Below are 21 T cell receptor beta chains sequenced from a single sample in a study of blood T cell repertoires in COVID-19. Data came from immunoSEQ multiplex PCR; TCRdb stores just in-frame clones and leaves some out. This table has 120,000 or so clones, under 95% appearing once. Sequencing was carried out using peripheral blood. All receptors derive from a man aged 50-59 years with active COVID-19.

The chain has TRBV6-1 and TRBJ2-5; D is unclear. Germline V gives CDR1 MNHNS, CDR2 SASEGT. CDR3 length equals 14 residues. V lost 1 base to trimming and J lost 5 bases, with 11 bases between them. The CDR3 bases are TGTGCCAGCAGTGAAGACCGTTGGAGTGAGACCCAGTACTTC. This gives the protein CASSEDRWSETQYF.

The chain uses TRBV7-9 and TRBJ1-4, with D maybe TRBD1 (6 bases). Trimming removed 5 bases at V and 2 bases at J, with 12 bases between. The CDR3 is 15 amino acids. The germline V gene has CDR1 SEHNR and CDR2 FQNEAQ (reference sequence). The CDR3: CASSQGQGTNEKLFF. In nucleotides, the CDR3 is TGTGCCAGCAGCCAGGGGCAGGGGACTAATGAAAAACTGTTTTTT.

V gene TRBV3-1 (or the pseudogene TRBV3-2) combines with J gene TRBJ1-1; 9 nucleotides agree with TRBD1. The CDR3 runs to 15 residues. Germline V gives CDR1 LGHDT, CDR2 YNNKEL (reference sequence). With V trimmed by 5 bases and J by 1 base, 5 bases remained unmatched. The chain's CDR3 is CASSSTGGSNTEAFF. In DNA form, the CDR3 reads TGTGCCAGCAGCTCGACAGGGGGGTCGAACACTGAAGCTTTCTTT.

The J gene is TRBJ2-2, the V gene TRBV7-9, with TRBD2 as a possible D gene (6 bases). This CDR3 comprises 14 residues. Germline V CDR1 and CDR2: SEHNR, FQNEAQ (reference sequence). CDR3 DNA: TGTGTCCAGTCCGAAGTGGGGGGCACCGGGGAGCTGTTTTTT. This encodes CVQSEVGGTGELFF.

The chain uses TRBV4-1 and TRBJ1-2; TRBD1 agrees at 10 bases. Germline CDR1 and CDR2: MGHRA and YSYEKL. The CDR3 loop spans 13 amino acids. V dropped 4 bases and J dropped 8; count of bases not matched to a gene: 4. The CDR3 sequence: CASSPGQGRGYTF. In DNA form, the CDR3 reads TGCGCCAGCAGCCCGGGACAGGGGCGCGGCTACACCTTC.

This chain joins TRBV25-1 and TRBJ2-2; D possibly corresponds to TRBD1 (5 bases). CDR3 length: 15 amino acids. CDR1 and CDR2 (germline): MGHDK, SYGVNS. The V and J ends lost 7 bases and 6 bases respectively, with 18 bases between them. The CDR3 DNA is TGTGCCAGCACCTCTCTGAAGGGGCGTCCCGGGGAGCTGTTTTTT. It encodes CASTSLKGRPGELFF.

This clone is a singleton in its sample. The V call is TRBV28, the J call TRBJ2-7; 10 bases agree with TRBD1. Looked up from germline, CDR1 is MDHEN and CDR2 is SYDVKM. V trimming: 6 bases; J trimming: 2 bases; junction bases outside the gene matches: 7. CDR3 length: 15 residues. Here the CDR3 DNA reads TGTGCCAGCAGGTCCGCCGGGACAGGGGCCTACGAGCAGTACGTC. This gives the protein CASRSAGTGAYEQYV.

The J gene is TRBJ2-1, the V gene TRBV5-5, with D hard to call. The V end was cut by 5 bases, the J end by 0 bases, with 15 bases between. This CDR3 spans 16 amino acids. CDR1 and CDR2 (germline): SGHKS, YYEKEE (reference sequence). The CDR3 DNA reads TGTGCCAGCAGTTCCCGCGGCGCGCGCTCCTACAATGAGCAGTTCTTC. It encodes CASSSRGARSYNEQFF.

The rearrangement links TRBV7-6 to TRBJ2-3; 8 bases match TRBD2. The V and J ends lost 4 bases and 5 bases, in that order; junction bases with no gene match: 11. Germline V gives CDR1 SGHVS, CDR2 FNYEAQ. The CDR3 is made up of 16 amino acids. The CDR3 DNA reads TGTGCCAGCAGCTCGGGTAGCGGGGCTTTGGGAGATACGCAGTATTTT. This sequence encodes CASSSGSGALGDTQYF.

The chain recombines TRBV12-5 with TRBJ1-5, with a weak D call TRBD1 (6 bases). This CDR3 has 17 amino acids. CDR1 is LGHNT and CDR2 is FRNRAP in the germline V gene. The V end lost 1 base, the J end lost 5 bases, and 18 bases lay between the germline ends. The CDR3 DNA reads TGTGCTAGTGGTTTGGCACCGGGGTGGGGGCTGGATCAGCCCCAGCATTTT. This codes for CASGLAPGWGLDQPQHF.

The J gene is TRBJ2-1, the V gene TRBV3-1 (or the pseudogene TRBV3-2); TRBD2 matches 11 bases. CDR3 length: 15 residues. After removal of 4 bases from V and 9 bases from J, the junction contained 8 bases not matched to a gene. Germline CDR1 and CDR2: LGHDT and YNNKEL (reference sequence). DNA for the CDR3: TGTGCCAGCAGCCCCCGTAGCGGGGGGGCCGTTGAGCAGTTCTTC. Translating gives CASSPRSGGAVEQFF.

CDR3 in DNA: TGCGCCAGCAGCTCGGGCGCGGGACAGCCCCAGCATTTT. Translation: CASSSGAGQPQHF. The rearrangement uses TRBV5-1 and TRBJ1-5, with no clear D. The CDR3 is made up of 13 amino acids. The V end was cut by 3 bases, the J end by 7 bases, with 11 bases between. Germline V CDR1 and CDR2: SGHRS, YFSETQ.

This rearrangement joins TRBV12-3 or TRBV12-4 to TRBJ1-5; tentative D call: TRBD1 (5 bases). The CDR3 length is 13 residues. The V and J ends lost 5 bases and 0 bases respectively, with 5 bases between them. CDR3 sequence: CASSGASNQPQHF. The CDR3 DNA reads TGTGCCAGCAGTGGGGCTAGCAATCAGCCCCAGCATTTT.

This chain uses TRBV4-2 with TRBJ1-2; weak D call: TRBD1 (6 bases). The CDR3 is made up of 15 amino acids. Germline assignment: CDR1 LGHNA and CDR2 YNFKEQ. V gave up 0 bases and J gave up 7 bases, with 15 bases separating them. DNA of the CDR3: TGTGCCAGCAGCCAAGAGCAGGGGTGGGCTGGTGGCTACACCTTC. It translates to CASSQEQGWAGGYTF.

V gene TRBV6-5 combines with J gene TRBJ2-3, with 7 bases matching TRBD2. The germline V gene encodes CDR1 MNHEY and CDR2 SVGAGI. The CDR3 is 14 amino acids. The trim removed 5 bases at V and 7 bases at J, leaving 9 bases unmatched. The CDR3 bases are TGTGCCAGCAGTCCTAGCGGAGTAGGGAATACGCAGTATTTT. This encodes CASSPSGVGNTQYF.

The rearrangement joins TRBV5-1 to TRBJ1-6, with a possible D match to TRBD1 (6 bases). Deletions cut 5 bases from V and 7 bases from J, with 16 bases between. Germline CDR1 and CDR2: SGHRS and YFSETQ. CDR3 length equals 15 residues. In nucleotides, the CDR3 is TGCGCCAGCAGGATTGGGGACATTGAGAATTCACCCCTCCACTTT. It codes for CASRIGDIENSPLHF.

The chain is built from TRBV27 and TRBJ1-4; D is undetermined. Germline CDR1 reads MNHEY; CDR2 reads SMNVEV (reference sequence). V lost 5 bases to trimming and J lost 0 bases, with 10 bases between them. The CDR3 totals 15 residues. The CDR3 loop is CASSKRWSTNEKLFF. For the CDR3, the DNA is TGTGCCAGCAGTAAGAGGTGGTCAACTAATGAAAAACTGTTTTTT.

In DNA form, the CDR3 reads TGTGCCAGCAGTTACGAGGGGAACACTGAAGCTTTCTTT. Translating it yields CASSYEGNTEAFF. This sequence joins TRBV6-5 and TRBJ1-1; D not resolved. This CDR3 comprises 13 residues. Germline CDR1 MNHEY, CDR2 SVGAGI. Trimming took off 2 bases at V and 1 base at J, with 5 bases between the two ends.

V gene TRBV9 combines with J gene TRBJ1-3; a weak D match, TRBD1 (6 bases). Germline V gene lookup returns CDR1 SGDLS and CDR2 YYNGEE. The CDR3 is made up of 15 amino acids. V lost 2 bases to trimming and J lost 0 bases, with 9 bases between them. Here the CDR3 reads CASSVGQSSGNTIYF. The CDR3 nucleotides read TGTGCCAGCAGCGTCGGACAGAGCTCTGGAAACACCATATATTTT.

This chain uses TRBV2 with TRBJ2-3; weak D call: TRBD2 (6 bases). The CDR3 extends over 15 amino acids. From germline, CDR1 is SNHLY and CDR2 FYNNEI. Trimming took off 3 bases at V and 0 bases at J, with 10 bases between the two ends. DNA of the CDR3: TGTGCCAGCAGTGAGGACTACCCTAGCACAGATACGCAGTATTTT. Encoded protein: CASSEDYPSTDTQYF.

The CDR3, as DNA: TGTGCCAGTTCCGTCGGACTATACAATGAGCAGTTCTTC. This codes for CASSVGLYNEQFF. The rearrangement uses TRBV19 and TRBJ2-1; the D gene is possibly TRBD2 (6 bases). CDR1 LNHDA and CDR2 SQIVND come from the germline V gene (reference sequence). There are 13 residues in the CDR3. V was shortened by 8 bases and J by 4 bases, with 12 bases between the two germline ends.